This record looks at one T cell receptor (beta chain) sequence and its context. Its antigen has not been determined. No much larger clone is present one base from it, and per-base qualities are unavailable. Unmatched junction bases come to 8, with V trimmed by 9 bases and J by 6 bases. Sequences LGHNT (CDR1) and FRNRAP (CDR2) are obtained from the germline V gene. Counted from cysteine to phenylalanine, this CDR3 has 13 amino acids. Only the CDR3 DNA is retained, 39 bases long and in frame from the first base. Taken with the paper, the label for treatment or condition translates to: in vitro stimulation with specific CMV peptide epitopes to enrich CMV-specific T cells. The data originate from a study of T cell repertoires in cytomegalovirus infection (dated by TCRdb to between 2018 and 2021). About the investigation overall: Peptide stimulations targeted recently identified HLA-C-restricted CMV epitopes, whose presentation resists viral immunomodulation, together with well-studied HLA-B-restricted epitopes. Because public TCR beta signatures pointed to carriage of CMV infection together with the matching HLA type, the HLA type of each donor mattered for the analysis.

Results the study describes overall, beyond this receptor: The ex vivo response was dominated by HLA-C-restricted CMV-specific TCR beta clonotypes, which also provided the single most frequent clonotype in two of eight donors. In both this cohort and an independent cohort of 300 to 450 donors, the cumulative frequency of public TCR beta family members distinguished carriers of CMV infection plus the relevant HLA type.

TCRdb names Illumina HiSeq 1500 as the instrument used. The public reads were run again by TCRdb, first through fastp at Q25 and then through MiXCR, and only productive beta chains were kept. Entries that share a CDR3 protein sequence are merged under the most common genes and DNA. This sample has approximately 50,000 distinct CDR3 sequences in its table, and around 18% of those were observed once. Of the sample, more than 55% falls within the top ten clones. The chain employs TRBV12-5 and TRBJ1-1, with 9 bases in between that match TRBD1. This TCR derives from a human donor in good health (CMV status not recorded). Some clones in this sample may be carry-over from other donors' samples. The sample was CD8+ T cells from cultured PBMCs, taken from culture after CMV antigen stimulation. The CDR3 is CASRDRGMPEAFF. The bases read TGTGCTAGCAGAGACAGGGGGATGCCTGAAGCTTTCTTT.